The following is a T cell receptor beta chain sequence with its context. The antigen is unknown. This entry comes from a study of identical twins. Study outcomes and limitations: Partial confounding of zero-insertion analyses by invariant MAIT and iNKT cells was possible. Twins shared beta out-of-frame sequences in excess, but this excess was weaker.

A universal primer site was created by template switching, with the cDNA bearing unique molecular identifiers. One entry per CDR3 protein, called by TCRdb with MiXCR from the 5' RACE reads. The table shows 350,000 to 450,000 distinct CDR3 sequences, with under 20% occurring only once. This CDR3 contains 16 residues. Unmatched junction bases numbered 8, after V lost 0 bases and J lost 6 bases. Per germline, CDR1 DFQATT and CDR2 SNEGSKA (reference sequence). The chain recombines TRBV20-1 with TRBJ2-1; 10 bases agree with TRBD2. The TCR sequence derives from a man aged 50-60 years in good health. The material sequenced was naive T cells sorted from blood. In DNA, the CDR3 is TGCAGTGCTAGAGAACCACTAGCGGGATTGCGCAATGAGCAGTTCTTC. Protein: CSAREPLAGLRNEQFF.